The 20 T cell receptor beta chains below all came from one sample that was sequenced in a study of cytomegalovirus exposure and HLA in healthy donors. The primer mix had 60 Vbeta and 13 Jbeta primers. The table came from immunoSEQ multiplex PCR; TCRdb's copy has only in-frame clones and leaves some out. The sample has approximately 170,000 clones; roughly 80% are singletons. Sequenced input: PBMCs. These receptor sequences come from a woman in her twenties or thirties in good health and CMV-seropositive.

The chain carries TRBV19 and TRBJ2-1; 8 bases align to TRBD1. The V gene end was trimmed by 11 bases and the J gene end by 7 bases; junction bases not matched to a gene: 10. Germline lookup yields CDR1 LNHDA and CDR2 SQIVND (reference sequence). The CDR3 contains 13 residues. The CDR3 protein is CASRTGYGNEQFF. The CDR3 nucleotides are TGTGCCTCTAGGACAGGGTATGGGAATGAGCAGTTCTTC.

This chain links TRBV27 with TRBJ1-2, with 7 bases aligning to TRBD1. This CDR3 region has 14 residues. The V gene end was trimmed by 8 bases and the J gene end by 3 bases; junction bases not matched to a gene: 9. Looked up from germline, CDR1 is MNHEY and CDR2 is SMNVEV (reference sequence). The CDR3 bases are TGTGCCAGCGCCCTTGTGGGACAGCACTATGGCTACACCTTC. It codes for CASALVGQHYGYTF.

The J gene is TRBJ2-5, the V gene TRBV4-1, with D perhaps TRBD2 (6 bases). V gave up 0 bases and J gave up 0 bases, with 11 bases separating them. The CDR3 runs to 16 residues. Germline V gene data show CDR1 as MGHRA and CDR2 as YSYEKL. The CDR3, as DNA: TGCGCCAGCAGCCAAGATCGGGGGAGGTACCAAGAGACCCAGTACTTC. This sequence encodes CASSQDRGRYQETQYF.

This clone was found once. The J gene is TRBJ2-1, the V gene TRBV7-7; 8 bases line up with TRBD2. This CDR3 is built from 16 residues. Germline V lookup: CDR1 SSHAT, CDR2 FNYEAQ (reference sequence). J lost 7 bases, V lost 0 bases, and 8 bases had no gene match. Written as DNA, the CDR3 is TGTGCCAGCAGCTTAGCCCCAGCGGGAGTGCGGAATGAGCAGTTCTTC. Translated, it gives CASSLAPAGVRNEQFF. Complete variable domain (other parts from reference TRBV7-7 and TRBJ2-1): GAGVSQSPRYKVTKRGQDVTLRCDPISSHATLYWYQQALGQGPEFLTYFNYEAQPDKSGLPSDRFSAERPEGSISTLTIQRTEQRDSAMYRCASSLAPAGVRNEQFFGPGTRLTVL.

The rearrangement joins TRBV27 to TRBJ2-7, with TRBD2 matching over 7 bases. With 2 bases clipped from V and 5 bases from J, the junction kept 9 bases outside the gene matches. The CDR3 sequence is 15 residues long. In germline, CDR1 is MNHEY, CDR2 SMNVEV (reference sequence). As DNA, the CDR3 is TGTGCCAGCAGTTTAACTGCGGGAGCCCACGACGAGCAGTACTTC. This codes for CASSLTAGAHDEQYF.

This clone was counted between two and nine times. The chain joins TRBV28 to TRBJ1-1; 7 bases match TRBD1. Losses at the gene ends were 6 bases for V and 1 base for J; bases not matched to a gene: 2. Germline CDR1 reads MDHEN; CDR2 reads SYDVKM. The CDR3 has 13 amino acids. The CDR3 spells CASSDRANTEAFF. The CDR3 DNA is TGTGCCAGCAGCGACAGGGCGAACACTGAAGCTTTCTTT.

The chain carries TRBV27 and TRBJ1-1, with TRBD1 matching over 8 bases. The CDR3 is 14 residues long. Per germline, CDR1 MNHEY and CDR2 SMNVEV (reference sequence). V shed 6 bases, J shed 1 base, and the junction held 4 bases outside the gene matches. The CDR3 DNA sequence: TGTGCCAGCAGCCCCGGGACAGGGAACACTGAAGCTTTCTTT. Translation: CASSPGTGNTEAFF.

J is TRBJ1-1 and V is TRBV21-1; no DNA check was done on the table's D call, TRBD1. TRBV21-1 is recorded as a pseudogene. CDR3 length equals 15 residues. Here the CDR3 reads CASSKWGQAGGRAFF. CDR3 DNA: TGTGCCAGCAGCAAATGGGGACAGGCCGGGGGCAGAGCTTTCTTT.

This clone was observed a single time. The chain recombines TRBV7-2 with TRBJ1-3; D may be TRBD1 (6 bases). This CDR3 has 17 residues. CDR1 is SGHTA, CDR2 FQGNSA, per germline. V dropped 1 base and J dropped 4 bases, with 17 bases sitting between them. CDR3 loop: CASSLVRDRKGGNTIYF. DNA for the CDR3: TGTGCCAGCAGCTTAGTCCGAGACAGGAAAGGAGGAAACACCATATATTTT. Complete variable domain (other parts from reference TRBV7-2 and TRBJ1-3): GAGVSQSPSNKVTEKGKDVELRCDPISGHTALYWYRQSLGQGLEFLIYFQGNSAPDKSGLPSDRFSAERTGGSVSTLTIQRTQQEDSAVYLCASSLVRDRKGGNTIYFGEGSWLTVV.

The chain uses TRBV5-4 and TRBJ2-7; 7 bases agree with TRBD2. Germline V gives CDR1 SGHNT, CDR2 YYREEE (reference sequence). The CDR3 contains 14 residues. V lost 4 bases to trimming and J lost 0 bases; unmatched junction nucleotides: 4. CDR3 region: CASSTTSFSYEQYF. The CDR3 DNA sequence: TGTGCCAGCAGCACGACTAGCTTCTCCTACGAGCAGTACTTC.

The CDR3 sequence is CASSYSSAGTTGELFF. In DNA form, the CDR3 reads TGTGCCAGCAGTTACTCGAGTGCGGGGACCACCGGGGAGCTGTTTTTT. The chain combines TRBV6-5 with TRBJ2-2, with a possible D match to TRBD2 (6 bases). The CDR3 is 16 amino acids. V was cut by 0 bases and J by 4 bases, with 12 bases left in between. Germline V gene sequence: CDR1 MNHEY, CDR2 SVGAGI.

Written as DNA, the CDR3 is TGTGCCAGCAGTCCCCGGGGACAGAGTGAAGCTTTCTTT. It specifies CASSPRGQSEAFF. The chain employs TRBV28 and TRBJ1-1, with 7 bases fitting TRBD1. The length of the CDR3 is 13 residues. Germline CDR1 reads MDHEN; CDR2 reads SYDVKM. Germline trimming cut 5 bases from V and 7 bases from J; bases unmatched to any gene: 7.

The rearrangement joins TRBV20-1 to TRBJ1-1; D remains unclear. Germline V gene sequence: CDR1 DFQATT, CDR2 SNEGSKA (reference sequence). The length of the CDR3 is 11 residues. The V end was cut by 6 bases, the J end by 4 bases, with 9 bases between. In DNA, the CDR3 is TGCAGTGCCCGAGGGCGCACTGAAGCTTTCTTT. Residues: CSARGRTEAFF.

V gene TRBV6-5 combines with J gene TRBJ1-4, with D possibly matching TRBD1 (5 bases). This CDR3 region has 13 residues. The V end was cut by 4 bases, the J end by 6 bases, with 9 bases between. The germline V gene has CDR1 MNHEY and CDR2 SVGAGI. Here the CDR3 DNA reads TGTGCCAGCAGTTTCGGGGGGGATGAAAAACTGTTTTTT. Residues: CASSFGGDEKLFF.

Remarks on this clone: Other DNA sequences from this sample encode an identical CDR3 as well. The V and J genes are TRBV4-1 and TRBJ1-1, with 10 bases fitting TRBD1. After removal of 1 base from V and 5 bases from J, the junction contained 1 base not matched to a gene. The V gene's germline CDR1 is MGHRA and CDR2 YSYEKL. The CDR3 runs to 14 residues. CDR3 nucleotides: TGCGCCAGCAGCCAAGGACAGGGGGCGACTGAAGCTTTCTTT. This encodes CASSQGQGATEAFF.

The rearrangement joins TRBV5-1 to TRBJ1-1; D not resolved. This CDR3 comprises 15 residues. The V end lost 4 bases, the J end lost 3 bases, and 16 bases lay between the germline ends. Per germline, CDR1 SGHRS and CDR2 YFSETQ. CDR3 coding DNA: TGCGCCAGCAGCCGGGGTTCCAAGCAGGACACTGAAGCTTTCTTT. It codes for CASSRGSKQDTEAFF.

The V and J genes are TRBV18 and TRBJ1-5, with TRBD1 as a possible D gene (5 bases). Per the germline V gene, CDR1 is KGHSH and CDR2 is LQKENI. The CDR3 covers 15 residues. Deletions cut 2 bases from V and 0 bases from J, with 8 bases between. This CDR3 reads CASSPGRDSNQPQHF. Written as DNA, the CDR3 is TGTGCCAGCTCACCAGGCAGGGATAGCAATCAGCCCCAGCATTTT.

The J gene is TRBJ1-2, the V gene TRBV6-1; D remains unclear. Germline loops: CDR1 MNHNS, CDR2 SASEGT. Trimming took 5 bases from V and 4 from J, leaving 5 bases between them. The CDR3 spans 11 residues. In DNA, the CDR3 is TGTGCCAGCAGTTACGGCTATGGCTACACCTTC. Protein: CASSYGYGYTF.

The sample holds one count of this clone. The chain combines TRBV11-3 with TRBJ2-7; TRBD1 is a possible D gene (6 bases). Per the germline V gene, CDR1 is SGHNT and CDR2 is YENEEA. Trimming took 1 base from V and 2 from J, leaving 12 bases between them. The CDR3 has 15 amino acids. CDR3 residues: CASSLGTEPPYEQYF. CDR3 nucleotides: TGTGCCAGCAGCTTAGGGACAGAACCACCCTACGAGCAGTACTTC.

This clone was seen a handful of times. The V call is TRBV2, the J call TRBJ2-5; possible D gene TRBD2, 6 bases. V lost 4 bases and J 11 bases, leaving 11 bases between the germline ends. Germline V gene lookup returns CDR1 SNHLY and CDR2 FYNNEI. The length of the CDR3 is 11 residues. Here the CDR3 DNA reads TGTGCCAGCAGTGCATCGGGGGAGCAGTACTTC. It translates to CASSASGEQYF.